This T cell receptor beta chain was obtained from a study of cytomegalovirus exposure and HLA in healthy donors (dated by TCRdb to the late 2010s). Looking at the study overall: According to a later analysis, the 120 or so validation repertoires were produced on the same platform as the approximately 610 repertoires of the first cohort. High-throughput TCR immunosequencing, statistical association of individual TCRs with disease status, and machine learning were combined to predict cytomegalovirus infection status. The study was designed to test whether signatures of past pathogen exposure could be identified by cataloging public T cell receptors. Besides the first cohort of roughly 700 subjects, a separate validation cohort made up of roughly 120 different subjects was used. What the work shows at the level of the full study, not this receptor alone: The authors suggested that the approach could potentially be generalized to other disease states and immunological phenotypes. Most TCR sequences were observed very rarely across donors, whereas some public TCRs were present in many individuals. The validation cohort had no HLA typing available for a later analysis, so co-occurrence within that cohort was assessed over all 130 or so repertoires. In vitro tests confirmed that three of the cytomegalovirus-associated TCR beta chains recognize cytomegalovirus antigens. In both the original and validation cohorts, the classifier was reported to diagnose cytomegalovirus status with high specificity and sensitivity. In the study, roughly 160 TCR beta chains were listed as associated with cytomegalovirus. In a later analysis, TCRs clustered in the first cohort were found to also tend to co-occur in the approximately 110 validation repertoires, with approximately 95% of cluster scores above 0.

Concerning this clone: Its recognized antigen is unknown. No base quality values were provided; no much bigger clone lies one nucleotide off.

Separate from the approximately 700-subject first cohort, the validation cohort of roughly 120 subjects was the group to which the donors belonged. Libraries came from the immunoSEQ multiplex PCR assay. The authors processed their data as follows. A statistical classification framework was built for diagnosing cytomegalovirus status from the catalog of TCR beta chain sequences. TCRdb limited this immuneACCESS table to in-frame rearrangements with V and J called. A share of clones is missing; checked studies link under half to unresolved V genes, and the rest is unexplained. Clonal size and the V and J genes are those of that table, whereas D and trimming came from the DNA. The sample yields under 250,000 clones; around nine tenths were counted once. The ten largest clones capture 0.8% to 1.2% of the sample. This receptor was identified in a woman under 30 in good health and CMV-seronegative. Sequenced input: PBMCs.

CDR3 reads: CASSEDRNQPQHF. Here is the DNA: TGTGCCAGCAGTGAAGACAGGAATCAGCCCCAGCATTTT. The chain was built from TRBV6-1 and TRBJ1-5; TRBD1 is perhaps the D gene, given 5 matching bases. The CDR3 covers 13 residues, taking in both the cysteine and the phenylalanine. Solely the CDR3 DNA is kept, with 39 bases framed from the first base. Trimming at the junction amounts to 1 base on V and 4 bases on J, and the germline ends lie 5 bases apart. CDR1 and CDR2 are read off the germline V gene as MNHNS and SASEGT.